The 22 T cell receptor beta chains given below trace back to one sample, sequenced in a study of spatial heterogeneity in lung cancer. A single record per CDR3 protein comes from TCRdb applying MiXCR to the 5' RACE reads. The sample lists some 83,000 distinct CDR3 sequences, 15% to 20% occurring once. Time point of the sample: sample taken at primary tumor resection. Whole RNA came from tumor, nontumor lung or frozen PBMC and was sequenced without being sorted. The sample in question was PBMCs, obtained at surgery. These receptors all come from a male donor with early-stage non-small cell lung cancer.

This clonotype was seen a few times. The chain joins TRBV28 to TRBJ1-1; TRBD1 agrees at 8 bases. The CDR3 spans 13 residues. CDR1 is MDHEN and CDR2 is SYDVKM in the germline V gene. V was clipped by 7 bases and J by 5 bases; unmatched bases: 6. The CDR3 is CASNLQGETEAFF. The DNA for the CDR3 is TGTGCCAGCAACCTACAGGGGGAGACTGAAGCTTTCTTT.

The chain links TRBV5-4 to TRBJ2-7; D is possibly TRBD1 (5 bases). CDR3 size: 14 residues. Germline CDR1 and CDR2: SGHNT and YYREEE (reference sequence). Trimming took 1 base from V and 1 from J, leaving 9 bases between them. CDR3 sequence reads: CASSLRGRSYEQYF. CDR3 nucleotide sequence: TGTGCCAGCAGCTTGAGGGGAAGGTCCTACGAGCAGTACTTC.

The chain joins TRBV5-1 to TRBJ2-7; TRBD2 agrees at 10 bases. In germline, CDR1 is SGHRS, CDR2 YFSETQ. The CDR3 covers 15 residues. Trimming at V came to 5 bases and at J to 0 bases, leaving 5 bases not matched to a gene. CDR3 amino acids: CASRGLADSSYEQYF. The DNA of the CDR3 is TGCGCCAGCAGAGGACTAGCGGACAGCTCCTACGAGCAGTACTTC.

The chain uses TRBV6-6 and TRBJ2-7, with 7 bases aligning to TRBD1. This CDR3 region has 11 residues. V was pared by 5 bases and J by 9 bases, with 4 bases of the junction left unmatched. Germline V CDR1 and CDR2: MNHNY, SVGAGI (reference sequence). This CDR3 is CASSDTGVQYF. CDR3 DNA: TGTGCCAGCAGTGATACAGGGGTGCAGTACTTC.

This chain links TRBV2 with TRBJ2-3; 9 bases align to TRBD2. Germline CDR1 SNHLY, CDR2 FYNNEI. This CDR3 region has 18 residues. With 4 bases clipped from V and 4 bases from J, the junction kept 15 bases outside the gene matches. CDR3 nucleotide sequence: TGTGCCAGCAGTGTCCTCCGTTCGGGGACTAGCCTCGCAGATACGCAGTATTTT. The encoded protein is CASSVLRSGTSLADTQYF.

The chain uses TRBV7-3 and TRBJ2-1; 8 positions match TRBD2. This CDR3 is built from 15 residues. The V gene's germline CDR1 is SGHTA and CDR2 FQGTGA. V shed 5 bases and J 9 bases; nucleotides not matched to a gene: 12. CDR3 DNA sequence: TGTGCCAGCAGCCCGACCCCCGGGGGGGGCTTTGAGCAGTTCTTC. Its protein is CASSPTPGGGFEQFF.

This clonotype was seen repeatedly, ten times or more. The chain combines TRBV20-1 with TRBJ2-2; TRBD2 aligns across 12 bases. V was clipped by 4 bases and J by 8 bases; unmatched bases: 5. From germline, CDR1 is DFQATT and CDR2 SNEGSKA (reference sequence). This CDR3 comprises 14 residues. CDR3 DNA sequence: TGCAGTGCTATCCTAGCGGGAGGGTTTGGGGAGCTGTTTTTT. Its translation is CSAILAGGFGELFF.

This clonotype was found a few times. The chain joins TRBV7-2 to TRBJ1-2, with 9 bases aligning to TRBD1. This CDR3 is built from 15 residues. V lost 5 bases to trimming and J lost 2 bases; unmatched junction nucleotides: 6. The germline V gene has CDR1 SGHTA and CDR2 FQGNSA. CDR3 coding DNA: TGTGCCAGCAGCCCTACCGGACAGGGGAACTATGGCTACACCTTC. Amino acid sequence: CASSPTGQGNYGYTF.

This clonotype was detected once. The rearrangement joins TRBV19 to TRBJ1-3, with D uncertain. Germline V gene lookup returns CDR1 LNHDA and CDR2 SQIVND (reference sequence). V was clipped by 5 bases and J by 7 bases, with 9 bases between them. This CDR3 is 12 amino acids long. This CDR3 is CASSALGNTIYF. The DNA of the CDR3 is TGTGCCAGTAGTGCCCTTGGGAACACCATATATTTT.

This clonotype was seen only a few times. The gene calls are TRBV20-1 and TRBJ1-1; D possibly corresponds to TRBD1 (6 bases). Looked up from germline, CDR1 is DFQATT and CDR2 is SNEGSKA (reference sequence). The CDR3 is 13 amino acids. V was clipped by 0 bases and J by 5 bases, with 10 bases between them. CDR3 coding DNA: TGCAGTGCTAGAGACAGGGGAGAGACTGAAGCTTTCTTT. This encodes CSARDRGETEAFF.

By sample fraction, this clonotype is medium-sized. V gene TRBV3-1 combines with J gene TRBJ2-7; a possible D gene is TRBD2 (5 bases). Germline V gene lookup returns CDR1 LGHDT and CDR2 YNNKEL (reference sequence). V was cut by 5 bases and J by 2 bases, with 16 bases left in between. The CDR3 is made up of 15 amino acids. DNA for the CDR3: TGTGCCAGCAGCAACCCCCTGGACGGGGCCTACGAGCAGTACTTC. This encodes CASSNPLDGAYEQYF.

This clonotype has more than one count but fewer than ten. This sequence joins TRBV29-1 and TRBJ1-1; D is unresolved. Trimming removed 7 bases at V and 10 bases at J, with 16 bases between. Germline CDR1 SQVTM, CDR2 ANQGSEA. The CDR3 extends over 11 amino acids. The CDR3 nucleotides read TGCAGCGCTTACTTGAGTTCTGCAGCTTTCTTT. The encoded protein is CSAYLSSAAFF.

Here the CDR3 reads CAISRGQGESYEQYF. The CDR3 DNA is TGTGCCATCAGTAGGGGACAGGGGGAATCCTACGAGCAGTACTTC. This chain uses TRBV10-3 with TRBJ2-7; 11 nucleotides agree with TRBD1. There are 15 residues in the CDR3. V lost 5 bases to trimming and J lost 1 base; unmatched junction nucleotides: 4. Germline CDR1 reads ENHRY; CDR2 reads SYGVKD.

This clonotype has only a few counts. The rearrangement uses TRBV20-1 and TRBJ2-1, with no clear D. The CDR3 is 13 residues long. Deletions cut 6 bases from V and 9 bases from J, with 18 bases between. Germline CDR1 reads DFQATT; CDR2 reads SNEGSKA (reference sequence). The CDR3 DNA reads TGCAGTGCCCCCCAACCCGCTAGAACTGAGCAGTTCTTC. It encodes CSAPQPARTEQFF.

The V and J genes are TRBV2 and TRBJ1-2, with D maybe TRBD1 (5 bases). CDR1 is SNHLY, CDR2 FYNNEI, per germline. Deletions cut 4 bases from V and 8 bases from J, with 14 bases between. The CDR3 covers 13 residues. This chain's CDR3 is CASSGTGTNGYTF. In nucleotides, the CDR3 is TGTGCCAGCAGTGGAACTGGGACTAACGGCTACACCTTC.

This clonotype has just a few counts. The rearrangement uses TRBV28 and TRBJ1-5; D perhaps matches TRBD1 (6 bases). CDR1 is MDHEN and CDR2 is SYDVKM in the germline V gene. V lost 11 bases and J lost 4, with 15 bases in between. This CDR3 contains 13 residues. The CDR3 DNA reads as TGTGCCGGTAGGGACAAAGAGAATCAGCCCCAGCATTTT. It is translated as CAGRDKENQPQHF.

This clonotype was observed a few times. The CDR3 loop is CATRDSGEYYGYTF. CDR3 nucleotide sequence: TGTGCCACCCGGGACAGCGGAGAGTACTATGGCTACACCTTC. The V call is TRBV12-3 or TRBV12-4, the J call TRBJ1-2; 7 bases align to TRBD1. V shed 10 bases and J 3 bases; nucleotides not matched to a gene: 11. The CDR3 loop spans 14 amino acids.

The DNA for the CDR3 is TGCGCCAGCAGCTTGGTAGTGGGGCCGAGCTCCTACAATGAGCAGTTCTTC. Amino acids: CASSLVVGPSSYNEQFF. The J gene is TRBJ2-1, the V gene TRBV5-1; D might be TRBD1 (5 bases). The ends were cut back, 0 bases at V and 0 bases at J, with 13 bases in the middle. CDR3 length equals 17 residues. Germline V lookup: CDR1 SGHRS, CDR2 YFSETQ.

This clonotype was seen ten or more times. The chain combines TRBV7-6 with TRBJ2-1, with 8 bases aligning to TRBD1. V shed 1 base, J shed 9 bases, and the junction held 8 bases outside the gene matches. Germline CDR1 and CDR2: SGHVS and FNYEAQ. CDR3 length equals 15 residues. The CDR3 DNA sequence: TGTGCCAGCAGCTTAGTAGGACAGGGAACGGCTGAGCAGTTCTTC. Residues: CASSLVGQGTAEQFF.

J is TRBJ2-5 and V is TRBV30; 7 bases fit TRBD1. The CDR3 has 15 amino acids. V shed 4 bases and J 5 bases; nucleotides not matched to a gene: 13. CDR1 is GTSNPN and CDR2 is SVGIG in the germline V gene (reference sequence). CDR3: CAWTPGQNDAETQYF. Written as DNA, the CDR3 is TGTGCCTGGACTCCGGGACAGAATGACGCGGAGACCCAGTACTTC.

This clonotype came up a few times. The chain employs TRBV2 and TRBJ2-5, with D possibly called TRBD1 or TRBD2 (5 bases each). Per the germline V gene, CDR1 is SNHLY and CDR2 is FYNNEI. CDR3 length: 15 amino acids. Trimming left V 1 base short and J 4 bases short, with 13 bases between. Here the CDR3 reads CASSEVGAPGETQYF. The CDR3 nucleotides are TGTGCCAGCAGTGAAGTCGGGGCCCCCGGAGAGACCCAGTACTTC.

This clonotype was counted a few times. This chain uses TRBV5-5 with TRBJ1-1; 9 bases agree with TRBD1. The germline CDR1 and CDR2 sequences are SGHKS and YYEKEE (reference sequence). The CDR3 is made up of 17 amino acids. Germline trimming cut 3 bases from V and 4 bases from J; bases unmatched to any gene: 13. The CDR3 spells CASSSPTGTGLSTEAFF. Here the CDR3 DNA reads TGTGCCAGCAGCTCCCCCACCGGGACAGGGCTGAGCACTGAAGCTTTCTTT.